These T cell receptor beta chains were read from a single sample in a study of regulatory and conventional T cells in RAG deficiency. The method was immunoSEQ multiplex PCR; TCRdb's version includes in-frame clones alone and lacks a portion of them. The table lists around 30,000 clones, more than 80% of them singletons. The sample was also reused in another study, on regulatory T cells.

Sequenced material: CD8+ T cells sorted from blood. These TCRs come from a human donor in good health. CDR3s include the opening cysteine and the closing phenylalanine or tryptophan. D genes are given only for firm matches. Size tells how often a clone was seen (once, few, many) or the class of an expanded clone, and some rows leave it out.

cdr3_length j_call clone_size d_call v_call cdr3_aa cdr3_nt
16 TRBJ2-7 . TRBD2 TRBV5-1 CASSLVPAGESYEQYF TGCGCCAGCAGCTTGGTTCCAGCGGGAGAATCCTACGAGCAGTACTTC
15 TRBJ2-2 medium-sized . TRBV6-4 CASSDGLEGTGELFF TGTGCCAGCAGTGACGGCCTGGAGGGCACCGGGGAGCTGTTTTTT
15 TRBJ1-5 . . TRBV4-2 CASSQFYGSNQPQHF TGTGCCAGCAGCCAATTCTACGGGAGCAATCAGCCCCAGCATTTT
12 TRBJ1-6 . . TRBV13 CASSPGGGHLHF TGTGCCAGCAGCCCCGGAGGGGGTCACCTCCACTTT
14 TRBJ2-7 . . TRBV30 CAWNQAEMPYEQYF TGTGCCTGGAATCAAGCGGAGATGCCCTACGAGCAGTACTTC
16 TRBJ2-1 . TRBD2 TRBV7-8 CASSPPGLADYNEQFF TGTGCCAGCAGCCCCCCGGGACTAGCGGACTACAATGAGCAGTTCTTC
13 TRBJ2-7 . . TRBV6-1 CASSEATTYEQYF TGTGCCAGCAGTGAAGCAACTACCTACGAGCAGTACTTC
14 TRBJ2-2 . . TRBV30 CAWANAGATGELFF TGTGCCTGGGCGAACGCGGGGGCCACCGGGGAGCTGTTTTTT
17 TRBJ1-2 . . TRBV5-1 CASSLSSDGSANYGYTF TGCGCCAGCAGCTTGAGCTCGGACGGGTCGGCTAACTATGGCTACACCTTC
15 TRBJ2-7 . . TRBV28 CASSPRTALGYEQYF TGTGCCAGCAGTCCCCGGACAGCGTTAGGCTACGAGCAGTACTTC
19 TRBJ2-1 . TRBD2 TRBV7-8 CASSLSWGLADPTYNEQFF TGTGCCAGCAGCTTAAGCTGGGGACTAGCGGACCCTACCTACAATGAGCAGTTCTTC
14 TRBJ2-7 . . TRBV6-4 CASSEGILPYEQYF TGTGCCAGCAGTGAGGGGATCTTACCCTACGAGCAGTACTTC
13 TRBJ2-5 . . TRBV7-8 CASSLADGRTQYF TGTGCCAGCAGCTTAGCGGACGGCCGTACCCAGTACTTC
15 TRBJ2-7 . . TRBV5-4 CASSLEGSPSYEQYF TGTGCCAGCAGCTTGGAGGGCAGCCCTTCCTACGAGCAGTACTTC
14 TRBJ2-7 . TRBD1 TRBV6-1 CASGSAGTGGEQYF TGTGCCAGCGGTAGTGCCGGGACAGGAGGGGAGCAGTACTTC
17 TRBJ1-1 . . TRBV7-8 CASSPNGVGQVGTEAFF TGTGCCAGCAGCCCAAATGGGGTTGGGCAGGTGGGGACTGAAGCTTTCTTT
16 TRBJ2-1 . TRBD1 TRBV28 CASSQRSRDRGNEQFF TGTGCCAGCAGTCAGCGATCCCGGGACAGGGGGAATGAGCAGTTCTTC
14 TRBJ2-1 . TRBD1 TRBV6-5 CASRAGTGANEQFF TGTGCCAGCAGGGCCGGGACAGGGGCCAATGAGCAGTTCTTC
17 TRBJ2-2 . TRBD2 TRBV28 CASSFMGLAGNTGELFF TGTGCCAGCAGTTTTATGGGACTAGCGGGTAACACCGGGGAGCTGTTTTTT
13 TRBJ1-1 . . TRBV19 CASVLGGGAEAFF TGTGCCAGCGTACTCGGGGGGGGTGCTGAAGCTTTCTTT
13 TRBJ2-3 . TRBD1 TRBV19 CARDRGDTDTQYF TGTGCCAGGGACAGGGGAGACACAGATACGCAGTATTTT
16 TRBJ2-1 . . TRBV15 CATSRDSSGNYNEQFF TGTGCCACCAGCAGAGATAGTTCGGGGAACTACAATGAGCAGTTCTTC
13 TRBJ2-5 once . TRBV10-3 CAIKPLNQETQYF TGTGCCATCAAGCCACTTAACCAAGAGACCCAGTACTTC
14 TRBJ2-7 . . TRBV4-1 CASPGAVENYEQYF TGCGCCAGCCCCGGAGCGGTTGAGAACTACGAGCAGTACTTC
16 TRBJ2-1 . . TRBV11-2 CASSLTALSSYNEQFF TGTGCCAGCAGCTTGACAGCTTTGAGCTCCTACAATGAGCAGTTCTTC
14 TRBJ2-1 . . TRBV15 CATSGPGTYNEQFF TGTGCCACCAGTGGTCCAGGGACCTACAATGAGCAGTTCTTC
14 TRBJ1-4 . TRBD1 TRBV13 CASSATGADEKLFF TGTGCCAGCAGCGCGACAGGGGCGGATGAAAAACTGTTTTTT
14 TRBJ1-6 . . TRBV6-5 CASSEELAVSPLHF TGTGCCAGCAGTGAAGAATTGGCAGTATCACCCCTCCACTTT
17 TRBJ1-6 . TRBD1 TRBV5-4 CASRISPGTGLNSPLHF TGTGCCAGCAGAATTAGTCCCGGGACAGGGTTGAATTCACCCCTCCACTTT
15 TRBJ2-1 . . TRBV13 CASSLGWSGKGEQFF TGTGCCAGCAGCTTAGGGTGGTCGGGAAAAGGTGAGCAGTTCTTC
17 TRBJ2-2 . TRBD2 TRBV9 CASSPSSGGASTGELFF TGTGCCAGCAGCCCTTCTAGCGGGGGGGCCTCCACCGGGGAGCTGTTTTTT
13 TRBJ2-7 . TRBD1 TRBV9 CASSSGQGSEQYF TGTGCCAGCAGCTCGGGACAGGGGTCCGAGCAGTACTTC
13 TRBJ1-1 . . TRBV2 CASSPGTLTEAFF TGTGCCAGCAGCCCCGGGACACTCACTGAAGCTTTCTTT
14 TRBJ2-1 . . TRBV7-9 CASSLAQGPNEQFF TGTGCCAGCAGCTTAGCACAGGGACCGAATGAGCAGTTCTTC
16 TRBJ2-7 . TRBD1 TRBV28 CASSLRPGQGSYEQYF TGTGCCAGCAGTCTCAGGCCGGGACAGGGTTCCTACGAGCAGTACTTC
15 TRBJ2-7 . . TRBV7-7 CASSPNPRGDYEQYF TGTGCTAGCAGCCCGAATCCCAGGGGCGACTACGAGCAGTACTTC
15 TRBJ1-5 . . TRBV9 CASSPTGAGNQPQHF TGTGCCAGCAGCCCCACCGGGGCAGGGAATCAGCCCCAGCATTTT
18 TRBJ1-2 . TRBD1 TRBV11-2 CASSSEDRVPQANYGYTF TGTGCCAGCAGCTCAGAGGACAGGGTACCACAAGCTAACTATGGCTACACCTTC
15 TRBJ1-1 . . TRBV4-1 CASSQDDLGNTEAFF TGCGCCAGCAGCCAAGATGACTTGGGGAACACTGAAGCTTTCTTT
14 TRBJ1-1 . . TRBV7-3 CASSFGNMNTEAFF TGTGCCAGCAGCTTTGGGAACATGAACACTGAAGCTTTCTTT
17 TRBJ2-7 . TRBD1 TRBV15 CATSRAGTGDLRDEQYF TGTGCCACCAGCAGAGCCGGGACAGGGGACCTCCGGGACGAGCAGTACTTC
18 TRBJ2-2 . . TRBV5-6 CASSSSLGVGIRTGELFF TGTGCCAGCAGCTCCAGTTTGGGGGTGGGAATTCGGACCGGGGAGCTGTTTTTT
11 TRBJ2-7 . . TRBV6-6 CASSYTYEQYF TGTGCCAGCAGTTATACCTACGAGCAGTACTTC